This paragraph covers one T cell receptor beta chain sequence. This clonotype was seen ten or more times. The specificity of this receptor is unknown. No base quality information exists; no much larger clone differs at one position. Library generation was performed with 5' RACE. The sequencer listed for this sample is NextSeq 500. To allow correction of PCR and sequencing errors, the TCR library protocol tagged every TCR cDNA molecule with a unique molecular identifier. Concerning the study's data processing: TCR identification, UMI-based error correction and CDR3 extraction were all carried out with Decombinator tools. Expanded TCRs were defined as those above a frequency of 2 per 1,000, corresponding to the top 1% of the tumor frequency distribution. Rényi diversity was computed with the R vegan package after subsampling each repertoire 100 times to 5,000 TCRs. CDR3 similarity networks were constructed using string-kernel similarity of amino acid triplets, with links drawn between CDR3s whose pairwise similarity was above 0.82. TCRdb cleaned the public reads at Q25 with fastp, built clones with MiXCR and kept in-frame beta chains. Each entry is one CDR3 protein sequence, shown with its most common DNA and genes. What appears here as the V and J calls and clone size reflects TCRdb's work, not the paper's. The sample table records 25,000 to 30,000 distinct CDR3 sequences; around 6% of these occur just once. The top ten constitute approximately 20% of the sample.

The data were obtained in a study of spatial heterogeneity in lung cancer (dated by TCRdb to the late 2010s). Regarding the complete study: Donors were around 71 patients with early-stage, untreated non-small cell lung cancer from the lung TRACERx cohort. The study linked features of the TCR repertoire to counts of nonsynonymous mutations, which were determined by whole-exome sequencing of tumor tissue. In the raw uncorrected reads, each unique combination of TCR and UMI appeared more than ten times on average. Follow-up PBMC samples were sequenced whenever available, and the median time to follow-up was 2 to 3 years after resection. In non-small cell lung cancer, the study quantitatively compared TCR alpha and beta repertoires across several tumor regions, matched nontumor lung, and blood. At surgery, 200 or so tumor regions, roughly 63 matched nontumor lung samples and 56 PBMC samples were TCR-sequenced for both alpha and beta chains. More beta-chain than alpha-chain transcripts were consistently detected, likely reflecting higher beta-chain transcript abundance. Study-wide findings and limitations: Comparisons of baseline and follow-up blood repertoires included only 14 patients. Ubiquitous expanded tumor TCRs were detected in blood more often at tumor resection than at routine follow-up. Confirming at a functional level the hypothesis that regional TCRs recognize regional mutations was considered to require additional single-cell paired TCR alpha and beta sequencing.

This sample's time point label indicates: blood at routine non-recurrence follow-up after resection. For TCR sequencing, whole RNA was extracted from tumor and nontumor lung tissue, or from cryopreserved PBMC samples, and no cell sorting was done. Only patients for whom sufficient RNA was available from at least two tumor regions were selected for TCR sequencing. The CDR3 holds 15 amino acids from the cysteine to the phenylalanine. Of all the DNA, just the CDR3 is kept, 45 bases in frame from base 1. CDR1 and CDR2 (LGHDT, YNNKEL) derive from the germline V gene (reference sequence). The V and J ends are trimmed by 0 bases and 7 bases, leaving 13 bases between them.

Sequenced material: PBMCs, taken at follow-up. The chain is made from TRBV3-1 and TRBJ1-5; the D gene assignment is ambiguous. The clonotype comes from a male donor with early-stage non-small cell lung cancer. The CDR3 in this case is CASSQDTSGRQPQHF. The DNA sequence is given as TGTGCCAGCAGCCAAGATACGTCGGGTCGGCAGCCCCAGCATTTT.